These T cell receptor beta chains were read from a single sample in a study of a mutant IDH1 vaccine in newly diagnosed glioma. Some clones are missing from TCRdb's copy, which holds only in-frame ones; the method was immunoSEQ multiplex PCR. The top ten clones hold approximately 0.6% of a sample with over 80,000 clones, around 90% of them seen once. The sample in question was PBMCs, obtained from a glioma patient treated with radiotherapy, temozolomide or both. All receptors come from a woman aged 45-60 years with glioma. Both conserved end residues are part of each CDR3. Fields, in order: J gene, D gene, V gene, clone size, CDR3 DNA, CDR3 protein. The D gene is left open where the match is weak. The size of a clone is reported for some rows only, either as once, few or many, or as a class for expanded clones.

J: TRBJ2-3
D: -
V: TRBV9
size: -
DNA: TGTGCCAGCAGCGTGCGTGGATGGCGCACAGATACGCAGTATTTT
CDR3: CASSVRGWRTDTQYF

J: TRBJ1-2
D: -
V: TRBV7-9
size: -
DNA: TGTGCCAGCAGCTCTTCCGGGGGGGCTAACTATGGCTACACCTTC
CDR3: CASSSSGGANYGYTF

J: TRBJ1-1
D: TRBD1
V: TRBV13
size: -
DNA: TGTGCCAGCAGCTTGGACAGGGGAACTGAAGCTTTCTTT
CDR3: CASSLDRGTEAFF

J: TRBJ2-4
D: TRBD2
V: TRBV18
size: -
DNA: TGTGCCAGCTCACCACCGCGAACTAGCGGGAGTTTGTACATTCAGTACTTC
CDR3: CASSPPRTSGSLYIQYF

J: TRBJ2-7
D: -
V: TRBV11-2
size: -
DNA: TGTGCAGGGGCGGGCCTGAGCTCCTACGAGCAGTACTTC
CDR3: CAGAGLSSYEQYF

J: TRBJ1-5
D: TRBD1
V: TRBV30
size: -
DNA: TGTGCCTGGAGGGGGACAGGGAACAATCAGCCCCAGCATTTT
CDR3: CAWRGTGNNQPQHF

J: TRBJ2-5
D: TRBD1
V: TRBV2
size: -
DNA: TGTGCCAGCAGTGACGATAGCAGGGGGATCCAAGAGACCCAGTACTTC
CDR3: CASSDDSRGIQETQYF

J: TRBJ1-2
D: TRBD1
V: TRBV28
size: -
DNA: TGTGCCAGTAGGGACAGGCGGGGTTCGTATGGCTACACCTTC
CDR3: CASRDRRGSYGYTF

J: TRBJ1-3
D: -
V: TRBV5-1
size: -
DNA: TGCGCCAGCAGCTTACAGGGAGGGGCTGGAAACACCATATATTTT
CDR3: CASSLQGGAGNTIYF

J: TRBJ2-2
D: -
V: TRBV5-1
size: -
DNA: TGCGCCAGCAGCTTTCCGGGACTTTCCACCGGGGAGCTGTTTTTT
CDR3: CASSFPGLSTGELFF

J: TRBJ2-5
D: -
V: TRBV11-2
size: few
DNA: TGTGCCAGCAGCTCCCCGAGGGGGAGGCAAGAGACCCAGTACTTC
CDR3: CASSSPRGRQETQYF

J: TRBJ2-2
D: -
V: TRBV9
size: -
DNA: TGTGCCAGCAGCTCCGCTAGGGCCGGGGAGCTGTTTTTT
CDR3: CASSSARAGELFF

J: TRBJ2-1
D: TRBD2
V: TRBV16
size: -
DNA: TGTGCCAGCAGCCAATCGGGTCGGGAGGTCTACAATGAGCAGTTCTTC
CDR3: CASSQSGREVYNEQFF

J: TRBJ2-3
D: TRBD1
V: TRBV29-1
size: -
DNA: TGCAGCGCCCGACAGGGGTCCACAGATACGCAGTATTTT
CDR3: CSARQGSTDTQYF

J: TRBJ2-2
D: TRBD2
V: TRBV11-3
size: -
DNA: TGTGCCAGCAGCTTACCCCGGCTAGCGGGAGAAGACGGGGAGCTGTTTTTT
CDR3: CASSLPRLAGEDGELFF

J: TRBJ1-2
D: TRBD1
V: TRBV9
size: -
DNA: TGTGCCAGCAGCGTAGCTGTCGATCGGACAGGGAGTAAGGATGGCTACACCTTC
CDR3: CASSVAVDRTGSKDGYTF

J: TRBJ1-1
D: -
V: TRBV28
size: -
DNA: TGTGCCAGCAACTCCAGGGGCCGAGGCGTGAACACTGAAGCTTTCTTT
CDR3: CASNSRGRGVNTEAFF

J: TRBJ2-1
D: TRBD2
V: TRBV13
size: -
DNA: TGTGCCAGCAGCACCCGGACTAGCGGATACAATGAGCAGTTCTTC
CDR3: CASSTRTSGYNEQFF

J: TRBJ1-6
D: -
V: TRBV6-5
size: -
DNA: TGTGCCAGCAGTTACCCCAATTCACCCCTCCACTTT
CDR3: CASSYPNSPLHF

J: TRBJ2-7
D: -
V: TRBV10-1
size: -
DNA: TGCGCCAGCAGTGAGGGCGGACAGAGCTCCTACGAGCAGTACTTC
CDR3: CASSEGGQSSYEQYF

J: TRBJ2-5
D: -
V: TRBV5-5
size: -
DNA: TGTGCCAGCAGCCAAGGGATTGGGAACAGGCCAGAGACCCAGTACTTC
CDR3: CASSQGIGNRPETQYF

J: TRBJ2-7
D: TRBD2
V: TRBV5-8
size: -
DNA: TGTGCCAGCTGTCGTACCGGGACTACCGGCTACGAGCAGTACTTC
CDR3: CASCRTGTTGYEQYF

J: TRBJ1-1
D: -
V: TRBV27
size: -
DNA: TGTGCCAGCAGTTCCACTATTGGGAACACTGAAGCTTTCTTT
CDR3: CASSSTIGNTEAFF

J: TRBJ2-1
D: -
V: TRBV9
size: -
DNA: TGTGCCAGCAGCCGGGAGCGCAATGAGCAGTTCTTC
CDR3: CASSRERNEQFF

J: TRBJ2-7
D: -
V: TRBV5-1
size: many
DNA: TGCGCCAGCAGCCTGTACTTGGGCGAGCAGTACTTC
CDR3: CASSLYLGEQYF

J: TRBJ2-3
D: -
V: TRBV4-1
size: once
DNA: TGCGCCAGCAGCCAAGGGGACACTAGCACAGATACGCAGTATTTT
CDR3: CASSQGDTSTDTQYF